These 30 T cell receptor beta chains came from one sample sequenced in a study of T cells in Graves' hyperthyroidism and ophthalmopathy. Researchers amplified the TCR beta CDR3 regions from RNA transcripts. The study used the HTBI primer set for a first-round RT-PCR of the TCR CDR3. TCRdb re-derived calls from the multiplex PCR reads in MiXCR, one entry per CDR3 protein. Among about 690,000 distinct CDR3 sequences, roughly 17% were seen once, and the ten largest hold around 16%. Sequenced sample: blood. Every receptor here comes from a man aged 50-59 years with Graves' hyperthyroidism.

This clonotype was seen ten or more times. The genes are TRBV28 and TRBJ2-5; D may be TRBD1 (5 bases). Trimming took off 11 bases at V and 4 bases at J, with 23 bases between the two ends. Germline-derived CDR1 and CDR2 are MDHEN and SYDVKM. This CDR3 comprises 15 residues. The CDR3 coding sequence is TGTGCCCCCTTATGGACACTACTAAGGGGAGAGACCCAGTACTTC. It specifies CAPLWTLLRGETQYF.

The rearrangement links TRBV19 to TRBJ2-1, with D hard to call. V was cut by 5 bases and J by 5 bases, with 7 bases left in between. CDR1 and CDR2 from the germline V gene are LNHDA and SQIVND (reference sequence). This CDR3 comprises 12 residues. The CDR3 DNA reads TGTGCCAGTAGTGTGAGACACAATGAGCAGTTCTTC. The encoded protein is CASSVRHNEQFF.

This clonotype appeared a few times. J is TRBJ2-7 and V is TRBV29-1; 9 nucleotides match TRBD1. CDR3 length equals 16 residues. The junction had 8 bases not matched to a gene; V was cut back by 0 bases and J by 2 bases. CDR1 is SQVTM, CDR2 ANQGSEA, per germline. The CDR3 is CSVEDPGQGITYEQYF. The CDR3, as DNA: TGCAGCGTTGAAGATCCCGGACAGGGGATAACCTACGAGCAGTACTTC.

This clonotype was seen repeatedly, ten times or more. CDR3 bases: TGCAGTGCTAGCGGACAGGGGGCTAACTACGAGCAGTACTTC. Residues: CSASGQGANYEQYF. This chain links TRBV20-1 with TRBJ2-7, with 11 nucleotides matching TRBD1. The CDR3 totals 14 residues. Germline V gene data show CDR1 as DFQATT and CDR2 as SNEGSKA (reference sequence). J lost 3 bases, V lost 3 bases, and 4 bases had no gene match.

This clonotype was detected only a few times. V gene TRBV29-1 combines with J gene TRBJ1-1; D not resolved. CDR1 SQVTM and CDR2 ANQGSEA come from the germline V gene. V lost 4 bases and J 4 bases, leaving 16 bases between the germline ends. This CDR3 has 14 amino acids. CDR3 sequence reads: CSVGVSGLSTEAFF. The CDR3 coding sequence is TGCAGCGTTGGGGTTTCCGGGCTAAGCACTGAAGCTTTCTTT. The complete variable domain, with remaining parts taken from reference TRBV29-1 and TRBJ1-1, reads SAVISQKPSRDICQRGTSLTIQCQVDSQVTMMFWYRQQPGQSLTLIATANQGSEATYESGFVIDKFPISRPNLTFSTLTVSNMSPEDSSIYLCSVGVSGLSTEAFFGQGTRLTVV.

This clonotype came up many times. CDR3 amino acids: CSGLPTSGPYNEQFF. As DNA, the CDR3 is TGCAGCGGCCTGCCGACTAGCGGGCCCTACAATGAGCAGTTCTTC. J is TRBJ2-1 and V is TRBV29-1; 10 nucleotides agree with TRBD2. This CDR3 comprises 15 residues. Germline trimming cut 7 bases from V and 2 bases from J; bases unmatched to any gene: 8. Germline V CDR1 and CDR2: SQVTM, ANQGSEA.

The chain joins TRBV18 to TRBJ2-2; D is unclear. Germline V gives CDR1 KGHSH, CDR2 LQKENI. The V gene lost 2 bases and the J gene lost 6 bases, with 13 bases spanning the gap. The CDR3 length is 15 residues. The CDR3 DNA reads TGTGCCAGCTCACCAAGCCAACATGAGGCCGGGGAGCTGTTTTTT. Its protein is CASSPSQHEAGELFF.

This clonotype was picked up many times. The J gene is TRBJ1-2, the V gene TRBV19; D perhaps matches TRBD1 (6 bases). CDR1 is LNHDA and CDR2 is SQIVND in the germline V gene (reference sequence). Trimming took off 5 bases at V and 6 bases at J, with 19 bases between the two ends. The CDR3 is 15 residues long. Here the CDR3 reads CASSLTGKIWNGYTF. The CDR3 DNA is TGTGCCAGTAGTCTTACAGGGAAGATTTGGAATGGCTACACCTTC.

This clonotype was counted at least ten times. The V and J genes are TRBV7-9 and TRBJ2-3; D possibly corresponds to TRBD2 (8 bases). V was trimmed by 3 bases and J by 0 bases, leaving 13 bases between them. There are 16 residues in the CDR3. Germline assignment: CDR1 SEHNR and CDR2 FQNEAQ (reference sequence). CDR3 loop: CASSFGRDSSTDTQYF. CDR3 DNA: TGTGCCAGCAGCTTCGGGAGGGACAGTAGCACAGATACGCAGTATTTT.

This clonotype was recorded at least ten times. The chain has TRBV12-3 or TRBV12-4 and TRBJ1-5, with no clear D. The CDR3 is made up of 14 amino acids. V shed 2 bases and J shed 2 bases, with 7 bases lying between them. Here the CDR3 DNA reads TGTGCCAGCAGTTTATCTAGGGGCAATCAGCCCCAGCATTTT. Its translation is CASSLSRGNQPQHF.

This clonotype was recorded at least ten times. V is TRBV11-2 and J is TRBJ2-1; TRBD2 matches 11 bases. Germline V CDR1 and CDR2: SGHAT, FQNNGV. J gave up 6 bases and V 1 base, and 14 bases lay outside the gene matches. The CDR3 sequence is 19 residues long. CDR3 sequence reads: CASSLVGTSGSIGVNEQFF. The DNA for the CDR3 is TGTGCCAGCAGCTTAGTCGGGACTAGCGGTTCGATTGGGGTCAATGAGCAGTTCTTC.

This clonotype was seen only a few times. V gene TRBV4-1 combines with J gene TRBJ1-1; D ambiguous. CDR1 and CDR2 (germline): MGHRA, YSYEKL. This CDR3 is built from 13 residues. V was cut by 5 bases and J by 1 base, with 8 bases left in between. CDR3 bases: TGCGCCAGCAGCTATACACCGAACACTGAAGCTTTCTTT. Residues: CASSYTPNTEAFF.

This clonotype was found many times. The chain uses TRBV2 and TRBJ2-5; D unclear. The CDR3 covers 14 residues. Germline values: CDR1 SNHLY, CDR2 FYNNEI. V lost 6 bases, J lost 0 bases, and 11 bases lay in between. The CDR3 DNA is TGTGCCAGCAGGCTCGTCGGACACCAAGAGACCCAGTACTTC. Protein product: CASRLVGHQETQYF.

There are a few counts of this clonotype. The rearrangement uses TRBV27 and TRBJ2-5, with D perhaps matching TRBD1 (5 bases). Germline values: CDR1 MNHEY, CDR2 SMNVEV (reference sequence). The CDR3 has 14 amino acids. V shed 5 bases and J shed 5 bases, with 15 bases lying between them. The CDR3 DNA reads as TGTGCCAGCAGTCCGACGGACACTTGGGAGACCCAGTACTTC. As protein: CASSPTDTWETQYF.

This chain links TRBV5-1 with TRBJ2-7; D tentatively reads TRBD1 or TRBD2 (5 bases each). Germline CDR1 reads SGHRS; CDR2 reads YFSETQ. V was clipped by 3 bases and J by 6 bases, with 13 bases between them. The CDR3 has 13 amino acids. CDR3 DNA sequence: TGCGCCAGCAGCTCGCGCGAGGGGCCCGAGCAGTACTTC. Its protein product is CASSSREGPEQYF.

In its sample, this clonotype was seen many times. As DNA, the CDR3 is TGTGCCAGCAGTTTAACGTCCTCTCAACTCCGGGACAGCAATAGCAATCAGCCCCAGCATTTT. This translates into CASSLTSSQLRDSNSNQPQHF. V is TRBV12-3 or TRBV12-4 and J is TRBJ1-5; 7 bases agree with TRBD1. The ends lost 2 bases at V and 0 bases at J; junction bases unmatched: 19. There are 21 residues in the CDR3.

This clonotype has a count of ten or more. This CDR3 is CASSSSGTYNEQFF. CDR3 DNA sequence: TGTGCCAGCAGTTCGTCCGGGACGTACAATGAGCAGTTCTTC. The chain carries TRBV12-3 or TRBV12-4 and TRBJ2-1, with D possibly being TRBD1 or TRBD2 (5 bases each). The CDR3 totals 14 residues. The V end was cut by 4 bases, the J end by 4 bases, with 11 bases between.

This clonotype was observed at least ten times. The chain uses TRBV28 and TRBJ2-7; D is undetermined. The germline V and J ends were trimmed by 2 bases and 3 bases, with 14 bases remaining between them. The CDR3 is made up of 15 amino acids. Germline CDR1 and CDR2: MDHEN and SYDVKM. The CDR3 protein is CASSLLASQFYEQYF. The CDR3 nucleotides are TGTGCCAGCAGTTTACTCGCCAGTCAGTTCTACGAGCAGTACTTC.

This clonotype was counted many times. The chain employs TRBV20-1 and TRBJ2-7, with D tentatively TRBD2 (5 bases). CDR1 DFQATT and CDR2 SNEGSKA come from the germline V gene (reference sequence). The CDR3 has 17 residues. V lost 1 base to trimming and J lost 2 bases, with 21 bases between them. The DNA for the CDR3 is TGCAGTGCTAGAGCTCCCCCCCACTTAGCGTCTGCCTACGAGCAGTACTTC. Translating it yields CSARAPPHLASAYEQYF.

This clonotype showed up many times. V and J are TRBV12-3 or TRBV12-4 and TRBJ1-5, with no clear D. This CDR3 comprises 13 residues. Trimming left V 2 bases short and J 6 bases short, with 8 bases between. For the CDR3, the DNA is TGTGCCAGCAGTTTACTCCGGTTTCAGCCCCAGCATTTT. This translates into CASSLLRFQPQHF.

Many counts were recorded for this clonotype. The rearrangement uses TRBV28 and TRBJ1-1; tentative D call: TRBD1 (6 bases). CDR3 size: 15 residues. V was shortened by 7 bases and J by 2 bases, with 17 bases between the two germline ends. The germline CDR1 and CDR2 sequences are MDHEN and SYDVKM. CDR3 in amino acids: CASNLPSGTNTEAFF. In nucleotides, the CDR3 is TGTGCCAGCAACCTCCCCAGCGGGACAAACACTGAAGCTTTCTTT. Supplemented by reference TRBV28 and TRBJ1-1, the full variable domain reads DVKVTQSSRYLVKRTGEKVFLECVQDMDHENMFWYRQDPGLGLRLIYFSYDVKMKEKGDIPEGYSVSREKKERFSLILESASTNQTSMYLCASNLPSGTNTEAFFGQGTRLTVV.

A word on this clonotype: Mismatch with germline at one junction end may stem from a read error. The V and J genes are TRBV7-7 and TRBJ2-1, with 11 bases that match TRBD2. This CDR3 spans 16 amino acids. Germline loops: CDR1 SSHAT, CDR2 FNYEAQ (reference sequence). In DNA, the CDR3 is TGTGCTAGCAGCCCCCTAGCGGGAGGTATCAACAATGAGCAGTTCTTC. Translating it yields CASSPLAGGINNEQFF.

This rearrangement joins TRBV18 to TRBJ2-1; D gene ambiguous. V was clipped by 0 bases and J by 4 bases, with 7 bases between them. This CDR3 contains 14 residues. CDR1 is KGHSH and CDR2 is LQKENI in the germline V gene. The CDR3 sequence: CASSPPVSYNEQFF. The CDR3 DNA sequence: TGTGCCAGCTCACCACCGGTTTCATACAATGAGCAGTTCTTC.

This clonotype was counted many times. V gene TRBV7-9 combines with J gene TRBJ2-1; 10 bases are shared with TRBD2. V trimming: 0 bases; J trimming: 4 bases; junction bases outside the gene matches: 9. The CDR3 runs 18 residues. CDR1 SEHNR and CDR2 FQNEAQ come from the germline V gene (reference sequence). The CDR3 region has the DNA TGTGCCAGCAGCTTAGCGATTGGGGGACTAGCGCATTACAATGAGCAGTTCTTC. Protein product: CASSLAIGGLAHYNEQFF.

V is TRBV28 and J is TRBJ2-1; 10 bases match TRBD2. The CDR3 consists of 14 residues. The ends lost 4 bases at V and 6 bases at J; junction bases unmatched: 3. The germline V gene encodes CDR1 MDHEN and CDR2 SYDVKM. The CDR3 spells CASSSAGGLNEQFF. CDR3 in DNA: TGTGCCAGCAGTTCAGCGGGGGGGCTCAATGAGCAGTTCTTC.

This clonotype was detected many times. This rearrangement joins TRBV28 to TRBJ1-2; 9 bases fit TRBD1. The junction had 5 bases not matched to a gene; V was cut back by 10 bases and J by 2 bases. CDR3 length: 13 amino acids. Germline V gene lookup returns CDR1 MDHEN and CDR2 SYDVKM. The CDR3 nucleotides are TGTGCCAACCGGGACAGGGCCAACTATGGCTACACCTTC. Encoded protein: CANRDRANYGYTF.

This clonotype has at least ten counts. J is TRBJ2-5 and V is TRBV27; D gene unclear. Germline CDR1 MNHEY, CDR2 SMNVEV (reference sequence). V lost 3 bases and J lost 3, with 14 bases in between. CDR3 length: 15 residues. CDR3 amino acids: CASSFRWGLKETQYF. CDR3 coding DNA: TGTGCCAGCAGTTTTCGGTGGGGATTAAAAGAGACCCAGTACTTC.

As for this clonotype: A much larger clone lies a single base off, so this may be a read error. This chain links TRBV30 with TRBJ1-3; tentatively, D is TRBD1 (6 bases). The CDR3 extends over 12 amino acids. The germline gives CDR1 GTSNPN, CDR2 SVGIG (reference sequence). Trimming took 6 bases from V and 2 from J, leaving 8 bases between them. The CDR3 spells CACQGPGNTIYF. CDR3 sequence (DNA): TGTGCCTGCCAGGGGCCTGGAAACACCATATATTTT. The variable domain in full, with the rest retrieved from reference TRBV30 and TRBJ1-3, is SQTIHQWPATLVQPVGSPLSLECTVEGTSNPNLYWYRQAAGRGLQLLFYSVGIGQISSEVPQNLSASRPQDRQFILSSKKLLLSDSGFYLCACQGPGNTIYFGEGSWLTVV.

This clonotype was recorded at least ten times. This chain joins TRBV28 and TRBJ2-2; 7 bases fit TRBD1. The CDR3 contains 15 residues. CDR1 and CDR2 from the germline V gene are MDHEN and SYDVKM. J was trimmed by 2 bases and V by 7 bases; bases with no gene match: 7. This CDR3 is CASIPGTANTGELFF. The DNA of the CDR3 is TGTGCCAGCATCCCCGGGACAGCTAACACCGGGGAGCTGTTTTTT.

The sample holds a few counts of this clonotype. V and J are TRBV20-1 and TRBJ2-7; possibly TRBD2 for D (6 bases). V dropped 0 bases and J dropped 2 bases, with 17 bases sitting between them. Germline V gene data show CDR1 as DFQATT and CDR2 as SNEGSKA (reference sequence). The CDR3 is 16 amino acids. CDR3 in DNA: TGCAGTGCTAGAGATTCCAGCGGGCCGATTACCTACGAGCAGTACTTC. The encoded protein is CSARDSSGPITYEQYF.